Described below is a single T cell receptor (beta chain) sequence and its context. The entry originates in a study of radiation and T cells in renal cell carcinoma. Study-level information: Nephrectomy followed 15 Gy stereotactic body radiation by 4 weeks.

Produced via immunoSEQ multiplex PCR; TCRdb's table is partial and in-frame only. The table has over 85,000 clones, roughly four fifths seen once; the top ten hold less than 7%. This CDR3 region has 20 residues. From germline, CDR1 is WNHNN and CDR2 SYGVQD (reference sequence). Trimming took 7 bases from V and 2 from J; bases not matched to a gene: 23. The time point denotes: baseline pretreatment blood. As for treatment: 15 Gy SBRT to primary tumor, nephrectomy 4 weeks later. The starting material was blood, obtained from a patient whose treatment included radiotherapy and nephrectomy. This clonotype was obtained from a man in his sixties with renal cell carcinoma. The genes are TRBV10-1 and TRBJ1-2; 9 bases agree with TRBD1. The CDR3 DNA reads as TGCGCCAGCATAATGTACCAGGTGTCACAGGGGGCGTCGGCGAACTATGGCTACACCTTC. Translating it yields CASIMYQVSQGASANYGYTF.